This TCR beta chain was identified during a study of OX40 agonist ivuxolimab in advanced cancers. On the study more broadly: With ivuxolimab, an agonistic anti-OX40 (CD134) antibody, patients were treated. Subjects had a mean age of about 60 years, with a range of 23 to 79; around 80% were male.

A word on this clone: Its cognate antigen is unknown.

Patients were ineligible given autoimmune disease history or systemic immunosuppression. General study points: Among T cells, CD8+ cells averaged more expanded clones than CD4+ cells.

This table comes from immunoSEQ multiplex PCR, and its TCRdb copy is limited to in-frame clones, with some not included. The sample has 45,000 to 65,000 clones; more than 80% are singletons. This clonotype originated in an adult with an advanced solid tumor such as melanoma, head and neck, liver or kidney cancer. Sequenced here: CD4+ or CD8+ T cells sorted from blood, sampled in a trial of the OX40 agonist ivuxolimab.

The CDR3 loop reads CAAISRRGNSPLHF. In DNA, the CDR3 is TGCGCCGCAATTAGCAGGAGAGGGAATTCACCCCTCCACTTT. This sequence joins TRBV23-1 and TRBJ1-6; no firm D call. TRBV23-1 is designated an ORF whose function remains uncertain. This CDR3 is built from 14 residues. Trimming removed 11 bases at V and 7 bases at J, with 18 bases between.